The 7 T cell receptor beta chains in this list originate from one sample, sequenced in a study of blood T cell repertoires in COVID-19. Assay used: immunoSEQ multiplex PCR; TCRdb lists only in-frame clones, some missing. The top ten clones hold 1.3% of a sample with about 62,000 clones, roughly 88% of them seen once. The specimen sequenced was peripheral blood. All receptors come from a woman of 80 years or more with acute or convalescent COVID-19.

The gene calls are TRBV20-1 and TRBJ1-3; a weak D match, TRBD1 (5 bases). The CDR3 contains 14 residues. Germline V lookup: CDR1 DFQATT, CDR2 SNEGSKA (reference sequence). Trimming pared 3 bases from V and 0 bases from J, leaving 9 bases between. The CDR3: CSASFDSSGNTIYF. The CDR3 DNA follows: TGCAGTGCTAGTTTCGACAGCTCTGGAAACACCATATATTTT.

CDR3 in DNA: TGTGCCAGCAGCTTGGGAGACAGTTTCGCCGGGGAGCTGTTTTTT. Translating gives CASSLGDSFAGELFF. The J gene is TRBJ2-2, the V gene TRBV5-6, with D possibly being TRBD1 (5 bases). Trimming pared 0 bases from V and 6 bases from J, leaving 12 bases between. The CDR3 has 15 amino acids. Germline CDR1 reads SGHDT; CDR2 reads YYEEEE.

The chain uses TRBV5-1 and TRBJ1-2; 8 bases fit TRBD1. The length of the CDR3 is 15 residues. In germline, CDR1 is SGHRS, CDR2 YFSETQ. The trim removed 6 bases at V and 0 bases at J, leaving 7 bases unmatched. CDR3 in DNA: TGCGCCAGCAAGCTAGGACAGGGCACTAACTATGGCTACACCTTC. Its protein is CASKLGQGTNYGYTF.

This sequence joins TRBV24-1 and TRBJ2-1, with D possibly being TRBD1 (6 bases). CDR3 length equals 17 residues. The V and J ends lost 2 bases and 0 bases respectively, with 13 bases between them. Germline V gives CDR1 KGHDR, CDR2 SFDVKD. The CDR3 reads CATSDSLQGYSYNEQFF. The DNA of the CDR3 is TGTGCCACCAGTGATTCCTTACAGGGATACTCCTACAATGAGCAGTTCTTC.

The rearrangement joins TRBV7-9 to TRBJ1-1, with 8 bases that match TRBD1. The CDR3 runs to 18 residues. Trimming cost V 1 base and J 4 bases; bases outside gene matches: 14. From germline, CDR1 is SEHNR and CDR2 FQNEAQ (reference sequence). The CDR3, as DNA: TGTGCCAGCAGCTTAGGGGATGGGGTGACAGGGGAGCGCACTGAAGCTTTCTTT. It specifies CASSLGDGVTGERTEAFF. The full variable domain, in which reference TRBV7-9 and TRBJ1-1 provide the parts outside the CDR3, is DTGVSQNPRHKITKRGQNVTFRCDPISEHNRLYWYRQTLGQGPEFLTYFQNEAQLEKSRLLSDRFSAERPKGSFSTLEIQRTEQGDSAMYLCASSLGDGVTGERTEAFFGQGTRLTVV.

J is TRBJ1-2 and V is TRBV2; weak D call: TRBD1 (5 bases). The V gene lost 4 bases and the J gene lost 4 bases, with 7 bases spanning the gap. Germline CDR1 SNHLY, CDR2 FYNNEI. CDR3 size: 12 residues. The CDR3 loop reads CASSATAYGYTF. CDR3 nucleotide sequence: TGTGCCAGCAGTGCGACAGCCTATGGCTACACCTTC.

The rearrangement uses TRBV15 and TRBJ2-5; maybe TRBD1 (6 bases). The germline V and J ends were trimmed by 0 bases and 3 bases, with 17 bases remaining between them. Germline lookup yields CDR1 LNHNV and CDR2 YYDKDF (reference sequence). This CDR3 is built from 17 residues. CDR3 sequence: CATSRDQAWQGKETQYF. The DNA for the CDR3 is TGTGCCACCAGCAGAGATCAGGCTTGGCAGGGGAAAGAGACCCAGTACTTC.